This entry describes one TCR beta chain. The target antigen is unknown. Repertoires were generated with immunoSEQ multiplex PCR, while TCRdb's copy carries only in-frame clones and drops some. The table shows over 40,000 clones, with about 95% occurring only once. The data were taken from a study of graft-versus-host responses after intestinal transplantation. Study details: Transplant types were multivisceral, liver-intestinal, or isolated intestinal. Tacrolimus plus steroids were given to all recipients for about 3 years, preceded by anti-thymocyte globulin induction. The study, taken as a whole, reports: Marrow from the recipient contained GvH clones, some of which had appeared first in ileum or blood. Clonal ratios of graft-versus-host to host-versus-graft in allografts were high for patients exhibiting graft-donor T cell macrochimerism.

The CDR3 covers 20 residues. Germline CDR1 is SGHDN and CDR2 is FVKESK. With 1 base clipped from V and 0 bases from J, the junction kept 12 bases outside the gene matches. Sequenced material: unstimulated CD8+ T cells sorted from spleen or lymph node cells, taken before transplant. The chain joins TRBV14 to TRBJ2-4, with 10 bases that match TRBD2. The origin of this receptor is a human donor who was the organ donor for an intestinal transplant. For the CDR3, the DNA is TGTGCCAGCAGCCAAGGGGTTAGCGGGGGGCCACAATTAGCCAAAAACATTCAGTACTTC. Amino acids: CASSQGVSGGPQLAKNIQYF.